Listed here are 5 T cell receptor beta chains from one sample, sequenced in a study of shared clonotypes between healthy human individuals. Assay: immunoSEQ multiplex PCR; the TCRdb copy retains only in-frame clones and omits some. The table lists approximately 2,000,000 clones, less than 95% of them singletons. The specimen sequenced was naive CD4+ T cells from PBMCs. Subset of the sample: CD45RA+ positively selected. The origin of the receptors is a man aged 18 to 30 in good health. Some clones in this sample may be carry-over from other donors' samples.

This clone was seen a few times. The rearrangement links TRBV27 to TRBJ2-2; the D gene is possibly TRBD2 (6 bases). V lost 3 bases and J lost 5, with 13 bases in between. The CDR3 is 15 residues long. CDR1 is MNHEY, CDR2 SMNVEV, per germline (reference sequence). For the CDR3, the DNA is TGTGCCAGCAGTTTGGTCCGGGGGTGGACCGGGGAGCTGTTTTTT. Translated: CASSLVRGWTGELFF.

In DNA, the CDR3 is TGCGCCAGCAGCTTGGACCCCCAGGGCGGGGGCACCGGGGAGCTGTTTTTT. Its protein is CASSLDPQGGGTGELFF. The rearrangement links TRBV5-1 to TRBJ2-2, with TRBD2 matching 7 bases. This CDR3 contains 17 residues. The ends lost 0 bases at V and 4 bases at J; junction bases unmatched: 9. Germline V CDR1 and CDR2: SGHRS, YFSETQ.

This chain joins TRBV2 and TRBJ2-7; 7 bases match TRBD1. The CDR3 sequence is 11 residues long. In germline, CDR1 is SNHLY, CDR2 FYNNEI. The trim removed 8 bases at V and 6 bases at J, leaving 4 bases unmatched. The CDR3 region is CASHRGAEQYF. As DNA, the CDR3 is TGTGCCAGCCACAGGGGCGCCGAGCAGTACTTC.

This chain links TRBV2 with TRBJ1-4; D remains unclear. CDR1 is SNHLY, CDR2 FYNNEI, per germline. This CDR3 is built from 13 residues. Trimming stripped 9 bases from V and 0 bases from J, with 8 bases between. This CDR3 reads CASSFATNEKLFF. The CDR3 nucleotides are TGTGCCAGTTCTTTTGCAACTAATGAAAAACTGTTTTTT.

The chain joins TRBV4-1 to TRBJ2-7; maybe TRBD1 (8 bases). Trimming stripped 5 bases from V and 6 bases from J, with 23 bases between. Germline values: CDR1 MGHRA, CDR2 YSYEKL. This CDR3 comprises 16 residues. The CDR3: CASSNFIDRGGSEQYF. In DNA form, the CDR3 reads TGCGCCAGCAGCAACTTTATTGACAGGGGCGGGAGCGAGCAGTACTTC.